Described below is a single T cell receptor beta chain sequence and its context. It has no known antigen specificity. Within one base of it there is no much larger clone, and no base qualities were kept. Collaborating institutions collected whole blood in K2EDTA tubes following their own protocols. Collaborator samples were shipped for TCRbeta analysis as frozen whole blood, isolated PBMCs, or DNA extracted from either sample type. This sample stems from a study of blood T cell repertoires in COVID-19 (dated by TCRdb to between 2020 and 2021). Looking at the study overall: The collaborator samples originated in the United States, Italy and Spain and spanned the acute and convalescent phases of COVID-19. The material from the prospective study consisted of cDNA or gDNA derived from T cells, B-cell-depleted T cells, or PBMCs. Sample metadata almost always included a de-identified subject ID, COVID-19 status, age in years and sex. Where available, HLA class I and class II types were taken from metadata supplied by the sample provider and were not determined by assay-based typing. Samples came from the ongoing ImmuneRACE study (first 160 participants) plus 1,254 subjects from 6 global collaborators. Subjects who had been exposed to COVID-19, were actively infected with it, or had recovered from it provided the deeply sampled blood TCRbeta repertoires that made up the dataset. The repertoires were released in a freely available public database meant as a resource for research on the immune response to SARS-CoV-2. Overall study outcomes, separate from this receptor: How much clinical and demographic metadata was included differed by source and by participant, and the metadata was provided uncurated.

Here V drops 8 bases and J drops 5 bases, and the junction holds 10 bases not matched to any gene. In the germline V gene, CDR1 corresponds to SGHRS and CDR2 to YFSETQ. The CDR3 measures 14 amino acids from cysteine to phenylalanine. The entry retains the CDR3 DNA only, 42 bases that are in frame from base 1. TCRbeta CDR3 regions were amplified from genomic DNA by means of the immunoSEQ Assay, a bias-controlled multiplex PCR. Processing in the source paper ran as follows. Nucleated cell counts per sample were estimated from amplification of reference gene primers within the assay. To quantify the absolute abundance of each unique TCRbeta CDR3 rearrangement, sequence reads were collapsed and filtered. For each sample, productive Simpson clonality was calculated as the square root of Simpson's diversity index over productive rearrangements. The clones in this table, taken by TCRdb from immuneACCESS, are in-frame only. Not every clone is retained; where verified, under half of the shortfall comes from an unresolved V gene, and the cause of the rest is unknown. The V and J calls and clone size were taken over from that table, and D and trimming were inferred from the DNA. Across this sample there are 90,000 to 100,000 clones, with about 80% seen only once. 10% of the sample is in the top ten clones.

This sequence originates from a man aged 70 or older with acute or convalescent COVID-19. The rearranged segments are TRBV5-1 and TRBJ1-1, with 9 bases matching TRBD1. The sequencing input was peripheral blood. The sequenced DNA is TGCGCCAGTGGCGAAAGGACAGGGGAAACTGAAGCTTTCTTT. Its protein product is CASGERTGETEAFF.